What follows describes a single TCR beta chain. Germline CDR1 reads SGHRS; CDR2 reads YFSETQ. After removal of 0 bases from V and 7 bases from J, the junction contained 7 bases not matched to a gene. This CDR3 spans 16 amino acids. The data derive from a study of PD-L1 blockade in urothelial cancer. In the study overall: It was at some point between 2014 and 2015 that patients started atezolizumab at 1,200 mg intravenously every 3 weeks. Blood samples had a median of around 150,000 T cells.

Stated time point: peripheral blood 6 weeks after treatment start. Between 1 and 8 samples per patient were obtained, pretreatment and on-treatment. TCRdb keeps only in-frame clones here, not all; method: immunoSEQ multiplex PCR. Of some 40,000 clones listed, 91% are singletons. The receptor was isolated from a man in his 70s with urothelial cancer. The input for sequencing was PBMCs, taken around atezolizumab (anti-PD-L1) treatment. The J gene is TRBJ2-1, the V gene TRBV5-1, with TRBD2 matching over 10 bases. In DNA form, the CDR3 reads TGCGCCAGCAGCTTGGAGGCTAGCGGGAGAGTGAATGAGCAGTTCTTC. Protein product: CASSLEASGRVNEQFF. Complete variable domain (other parts from reference TRBV5-1 and TRBJ2-1): KAGVTQTPRYLIKTRGQQVTLSCSPISGHRSVSWYQQTPGQGLQFLFEYFSETQRNKGNFPGRFSGRQFSNSRSEMNVSTLELGDSALYLCASSLEASGRVNEQFFGPGTRLTVL.